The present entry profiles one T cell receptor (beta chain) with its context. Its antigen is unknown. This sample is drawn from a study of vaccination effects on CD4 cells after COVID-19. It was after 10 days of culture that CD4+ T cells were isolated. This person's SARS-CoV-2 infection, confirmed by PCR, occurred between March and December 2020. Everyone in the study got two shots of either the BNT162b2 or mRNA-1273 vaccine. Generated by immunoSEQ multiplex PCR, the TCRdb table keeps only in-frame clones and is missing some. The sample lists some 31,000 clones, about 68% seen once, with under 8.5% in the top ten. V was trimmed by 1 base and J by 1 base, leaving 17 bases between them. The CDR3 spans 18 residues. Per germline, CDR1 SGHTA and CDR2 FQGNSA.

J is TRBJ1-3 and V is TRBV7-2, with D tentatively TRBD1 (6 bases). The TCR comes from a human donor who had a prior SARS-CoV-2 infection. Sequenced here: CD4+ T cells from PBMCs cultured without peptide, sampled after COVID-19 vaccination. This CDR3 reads CASSLVGSVRGSGNTIYF. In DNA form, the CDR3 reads TGTGCCAGCAGCTTAGTAGGGAGTGTCAGGGGATCTGGAAACACCATATATTTT.